This TCR beta chain was identified in a study of blood T cell repertoires in COVID-19. As for the study in general: Italy, Spain and the United States were the sources of the convalescent and acute COVID-19 samples. The cDNA or gDNA used as material had been derived from T cells, B-cell-depleted T cells, or PBMCs.

This clone was observed at least ten times. Between the trimmed V and J ends, which lost 2 bases and 0 bases, there was a span of 10 bases. The CDR3 totals 16 residues. In germline, CDR1 is LNHDA, CDR2 SQIVND (reference sequence). In the original analysis: Estimation of nucleated cell counts was performed using reference gene primer amplification. Sequenced by immunoSEQ multiplex PCR; TCRdb stores in-frame clones only, minus some. V, J and clone size were drawn from that table, and D and trimming were deduced from the DNA. Altogether roughly 77,000 clones are present, 85% to 90% being singletons, with the ten largest covering approximately 6.3%.

This clonotype was obtained from a woman of 80 years or more with active COVID-19. Sequences were obtained from peripheral blood. This chain joins TRBV19 and TRBJ2-2, with D uncertain. The chain's CDR3 is CASSISPSANTGELFF. CDR3 DNA sequence: TGTGCCAGTAGTATAAGCCCCAGCGCGAACACCGGGGAGCTGTTTTTT.